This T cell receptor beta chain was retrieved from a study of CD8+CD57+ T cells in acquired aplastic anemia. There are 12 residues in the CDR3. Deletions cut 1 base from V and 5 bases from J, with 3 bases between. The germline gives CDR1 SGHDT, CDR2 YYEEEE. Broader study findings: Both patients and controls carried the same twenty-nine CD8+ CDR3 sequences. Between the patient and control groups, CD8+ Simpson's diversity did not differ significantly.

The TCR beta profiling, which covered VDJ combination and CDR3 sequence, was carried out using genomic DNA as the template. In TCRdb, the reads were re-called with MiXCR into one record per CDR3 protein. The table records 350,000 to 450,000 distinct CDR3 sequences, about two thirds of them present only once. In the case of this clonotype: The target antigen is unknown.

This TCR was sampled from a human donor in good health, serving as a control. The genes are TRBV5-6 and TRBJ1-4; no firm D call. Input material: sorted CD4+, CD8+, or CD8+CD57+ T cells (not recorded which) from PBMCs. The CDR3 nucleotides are TGTGCCAGCAGCTTGATCAATGAAAAACTGTTTTTT. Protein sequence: CASSLINEKLFF.